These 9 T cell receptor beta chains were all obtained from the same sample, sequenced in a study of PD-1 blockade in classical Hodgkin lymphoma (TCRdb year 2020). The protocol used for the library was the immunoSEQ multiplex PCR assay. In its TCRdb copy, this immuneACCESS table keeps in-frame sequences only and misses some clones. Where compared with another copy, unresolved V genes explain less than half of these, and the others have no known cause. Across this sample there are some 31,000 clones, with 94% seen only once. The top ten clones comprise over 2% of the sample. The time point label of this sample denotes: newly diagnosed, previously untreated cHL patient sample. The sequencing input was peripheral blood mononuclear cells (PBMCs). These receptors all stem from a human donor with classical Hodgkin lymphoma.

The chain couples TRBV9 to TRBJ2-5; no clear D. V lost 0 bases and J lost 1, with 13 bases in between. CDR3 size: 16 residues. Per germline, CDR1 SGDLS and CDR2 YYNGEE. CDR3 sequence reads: CASSVAGKVGQETQYF. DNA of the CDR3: TGTGCCAGCAGCGTAGCTGGTAAGGTAGGCCAAGAGACCCAGTACTTC.

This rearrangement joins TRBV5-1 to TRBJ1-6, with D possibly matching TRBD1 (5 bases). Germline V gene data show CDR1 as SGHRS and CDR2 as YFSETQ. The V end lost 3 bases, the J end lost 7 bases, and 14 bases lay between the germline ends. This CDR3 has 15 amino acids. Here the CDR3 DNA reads TGCGCCAGCAGCTGGGGGGTGTCAGGGAATTCACCCCTCCACTTT. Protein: CASSWGVSGNSPLHF. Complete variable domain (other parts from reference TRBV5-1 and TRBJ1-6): KAGVTQTPRYLIKTRGQQVTLSCSPISGHRSVSWYQQTPGQGLQFLFEYFSETQRNKGNFPGRFSGRQFSNSRSEMNVSTLELGDSALYLCASSWGVSGNSPLHFGNGTRLTVT.

The CDR3 DNA sequence: TGCAGTGCTAGAAGCTATGGCTACACCTTC. It is translated as CSARSYGYTF. The rearrangement uses TRBV20-1 and TRBJ1-2; D remains ambiguous. V was cut by 2 bases and J by 4 bases, with 2 bases left in between. Germline lookup yields CDR1 DFQATT and CDR2 SNEGSKA (reference sequence). The CDR3 loop spans 10 amino acids.

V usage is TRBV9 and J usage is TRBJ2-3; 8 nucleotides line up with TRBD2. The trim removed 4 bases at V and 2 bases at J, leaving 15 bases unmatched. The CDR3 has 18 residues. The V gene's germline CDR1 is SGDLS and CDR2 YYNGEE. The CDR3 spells CASSRGLFRGGLTDTQYF. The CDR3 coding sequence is TGTGCCAGCAGCCGGGGGTTGTTTCGCGGGGGGCTCACAGATACGCAGTATTTT.

The chain's CDR3 is CASSSGRGPEQPQHF. CDR3 nucleotide sequence: TGTGCCAGTAGTAGTGGCAGGGGGCCTGAGCAGCCCCAGCATTTT. V is TRBV19 and J is TRBJ1-5; 8 nucleotides agree with TRBD1. This CDR3 region has 15 residues. The V segment lost 4 bases and the J segment 7 bases; nucleotides outside the gene matches: 9. Germline V gene sequence: CDR1 LNHDA, CDR2 SQIVND (reference sequence). Based on the CDR3 plus reference TRBV19 and TRBJ1-5, the full variable domain is DGGITQSPKYLFRKEGQNVTLSCEQNLNHDAMYWYRQDPGQGLRLIYYSQIVNDFQKGDIAEGYSVSREKKESFPLTVTSAQKNPTAFYLCASSSGRGPEQPQHFGDGTRLSIL.

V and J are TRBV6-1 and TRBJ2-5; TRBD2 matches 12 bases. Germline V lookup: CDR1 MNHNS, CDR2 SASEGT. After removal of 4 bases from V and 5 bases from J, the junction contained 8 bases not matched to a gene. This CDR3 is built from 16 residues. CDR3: CASSVTGLAGLETQYF. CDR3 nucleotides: TGTGCCAGCAGTGTTACGGGACTAGCGGGTTTGGAGACCCAGTACTTC.

The CDR3 DNA follows: TGTGCCAGCAGCTTGGTGGCTAGCGGAGACATGAGCTCCTACAATGAGCAGTTCTTC. Residues: CASSLVASGDMSSYNEQFF. The chain joins TRBV5-4 to TRBJ2-1, with TRBD2 matching 7 bases. Germline V gene data show CDR1 as SGHNT and CDR2 as YYREEE (reference sequence). This CDR3 spans 19 amino acids. Trimming took 0 bases from V and 0 from J; bases not matched to a gene: 12.

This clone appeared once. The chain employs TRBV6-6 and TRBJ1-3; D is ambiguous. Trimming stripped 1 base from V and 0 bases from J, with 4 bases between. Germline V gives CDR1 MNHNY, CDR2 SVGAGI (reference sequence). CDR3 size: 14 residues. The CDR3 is CASSYYTSGNTIYF. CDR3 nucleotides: TGTGCCAGCAGTTACTACACCTCTGGAAACACCATATATTTT.

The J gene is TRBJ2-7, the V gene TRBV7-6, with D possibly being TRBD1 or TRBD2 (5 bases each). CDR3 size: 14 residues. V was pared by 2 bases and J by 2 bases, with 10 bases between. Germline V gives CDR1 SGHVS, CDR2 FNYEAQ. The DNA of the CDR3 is TGTGCCAGCAGCTTATTCGGGGCCCCCTACGAGCAGTACTTC. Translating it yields CASSLFGAPYEQYF.